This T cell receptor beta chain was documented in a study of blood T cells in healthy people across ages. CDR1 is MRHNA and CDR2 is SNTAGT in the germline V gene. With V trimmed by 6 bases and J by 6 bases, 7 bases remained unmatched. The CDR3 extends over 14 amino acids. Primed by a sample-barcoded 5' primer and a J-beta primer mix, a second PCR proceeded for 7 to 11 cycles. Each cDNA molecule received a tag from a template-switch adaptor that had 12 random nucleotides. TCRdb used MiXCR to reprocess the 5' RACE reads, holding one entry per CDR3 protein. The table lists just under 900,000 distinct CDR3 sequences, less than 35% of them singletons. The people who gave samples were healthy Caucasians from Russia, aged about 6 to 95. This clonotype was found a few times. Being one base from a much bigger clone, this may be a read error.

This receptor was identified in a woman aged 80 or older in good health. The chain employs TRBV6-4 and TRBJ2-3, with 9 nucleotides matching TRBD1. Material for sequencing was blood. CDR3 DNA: TGTGCCAGCAGAGCCGGACAGGGGAGCGATACGCAGTATTTT. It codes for CASRAGQGSDTQYF.